This T cell receptor (beta chain) was obtained from a study of regulatory T cells in long-lasting Graves disease. V was clipped by 6 bases and J by 0 bases, with 11 bases between them. Per the germline V gene, CDR1 is SGHNT and CDR2 is YYREEE (reference sequence). The CDR3 contains 14 residues. CDR3 regions were amplified by Arm-PCR using iRepertoire HTBI primers to build TCR beta libraries. TCRdb re-called the multiplex PCR reads through MiXCR, storing one row per CDR3 protein. This sample has under 400,000 distinct CDR3 sequences, with over 15% found just once. This clonotype was seen more than once but under ten times. The sample's time point: newly diagnosed GD, antithyroid drugs for less than 3 months. Generation of the TCR library employed RNA extracted from PBMCs. This same sample was also part of a study on T cells in Graves' hyperthyroidism and ophthalmopathy. That source notes: Hyperthyroidism had been newly diagnosed in patients aged 18 to 65, and its duration was under 2 months. Appearing also in blood were most of the thyroid clonotypes expanded above 0.001. Stable hyperthyroidism was separated from ophthalmopathy by a model based on 13 V-J features.

Sample: peripheral blood mononuclear cells (PBMCs), taken at new diagnosis, from a patient treated with antithyroid drugs. V and J are TRBV5-4 and TRBJ2-3; perhaps TRBD2 as D (6 bases). The TCR comes from a man aged 35 to 55 with Graves disease. The CDR3 loop reads CASNPGLSTDTQYF. The CDR3 DNA sequence: TGTGCCAGCAACCCGGGACTCAGCACAGATACGCAGTATTTT.